A selection of T cell receptor beta chains follows, all from one sample in a study of blood T cell repertoires in COVID-19. Generated by immunoSEQ multiplex PCR, the TCRdb table keeps only in-frame clones and is missing some. Of more than 300,000 clones in the sample, about 89% were seen once. What was sequenced was PBMCs or T cells enriched from blood (not recorded which). Source of these receptors: a man between 35 and 55 years old in a cohort exposed to, infected with or recovered from COVID-19 (not recorded which). Each CDR3 is given with its conserved first and last residue. A D gene is named only where the DNA matches it firmly. The size field is filled for only some rows; it gives once, few, many or a size class.

J	D	size	V	CDR3	DNA
TRBJ1-1	.	.	TRBV4-1	CASSQGGVGMNTEAFF	TGCGCCAGCAGCCAAGGGGGAGTCGGCATGAACACTGAAGCTTTCTTT
TRBJ1-3	.	.	TRBV18	CASSPLGQGYSGNTIYF	TGTGCCAGCTCACCGCTGGGGCAGGGTTACTCTGGAAACACCATATATTTT
TRBJ2-7	TRBD1	.	TRBV3-1/TRBV3-2	CASSRQGFSEQYF	TGTGCCAGCAGCCGACAGGGGTTTTCCGAGCAGTACTTC
TRBJ2-5	.	.	TRBV5-1	CASSPLDNIQETQYF	TGCGCCAGCAGCCCCCTGGACAACATCCAAGAGACCCAGTACTTC
TRBJ2-6	TRBD1	.	TRBV9	CASSGDRGQSSGANVLTF	TGTGCCAGCAGCGGAGACAGGGGGCAGAGCTCTGGGGCCAACGTCCTGACTTTC
TRBJ1-2	.	.	TRBV5-1	CASSLLAGTSYGYTF	TGCGCCAGCAGCTTGTTAGCAGGAACTAGCTATGGCTACACCTTC
TRBJ2-3	TRBD1	.	TRBV6-1	CASSEYAPGQRDTQYF	TGTGCCAGCAGTGAATATGCTCCGGGACAGAGAGATACGCAGTATTTT
TRBJ2-5	TRBD2	.	TRBV9	CASSFGLAGAETQYF	TGTGCCAGCAGCTTCGGACTAGCGGGAGCAGAGACCCAGTACTTC
TRBJ2-1	.	.	TRBV19	CASSIDLRRDEQFF	TGTGCCAGTAGTATAGATCTGAGGCGGGATGAGCAGTTCTTC
TRBJ1-1	.	few	TRBV2	CASTVDPGSTEAFF	TGTGCCAGCACCGTTGACCCCGGGTCCACTGAAGCTTTCTTT
TRBJ2-7	.	few	TRBV19	CASTGNSDEQYF	TGTGCCAGTACCGGGAACAGCGACGAGCAGTACTTC
TRBJ2-7	.	.	TRBV7-8	CASTKGGSTSYEQYF	TGTGCCAGCACCAAGGGGGGGAGCACTTCCTACGAGCAGTACTTC
TRBJ2-7	TRBD2	.	TRBV11-2	CASSSRLAGVGYEQYF	TGTGCCAGCAGCTCCCGACTAGCGGGAGTTGGCTACGAGCAGTACTTC
TRBJ2-2	.	.	TRBV12-2	CASRFIATEQNTGELFF	TGTGCAAGTCGCTTTATAGCGACCGAACAGAACACCGGGGAGCTGTTTTTT
TRBJ1-2	.	.	TRBV29-1	CSVLKYQVGYGYTF	TGCAGCGTTCTGAAGTACCAGGTCGGCTATGGCTACACCTTC
TRBJ2-2	TRBD1	.	TRBV14	CASSTRWTGGELFF	TGTGCCAGCAGCACCCGATGGACAGGCGGGGAGCTGTTTTTT
TRBJ1-2	.	.	TRBV3-1/TRBV3-2	CASSQAGSPGYTF	TGTGCCAGCAGCCAAGCGGGGAGTCCTGGCTACACCTTC
TRBJ2-2	TRBD2	.	TRBV5-1	CASSGGVSGANTGELFF	TGCGCCAGCAGCGGGGGAGTTAGCGGGGCCAACACCGGGGAGCTGTTTTTT
TRBJ2-3	TRBD1	once	TRBV5-5	CASSIRGTSTDTQYF	TGTGCCAGCAGCATCAGGGGGACCAGCACAGATACGCAGTATTTT
TRBJ2-7	TRBD1	once	TRBV28	CASCRDRGLEQYF	TGTGCCAGCTGCCGGGACAGGGGGCTTGAGCAGTACTTC
TRBJ2-7	TRBD1	.	TRBV18	CASSPTGTAVYEQYF	TGTGCCAGCTCACCGACCGGGACAGCTGTCTACGAGCAGTACTTC
TRBJ2-7	.	.	TRBV11-2	CASSATGPYEQYF	TGTGCCAGCAGCGCAACAGGGCCCTACGAGCAGTACTTC
TRBJ2-3	.	.	TRBV20-1	CSACGLPSTDTQYF	TGCAGTGCTTGTGGACTACCAAGCACAGATACGCAGTATTTT
TRBJ2-1	TRBD2	.	TRBV7-2	CASSAQLAGGNEQFF	TGTGCCAGCAGCGCCCAACTAGCGGGAGGGAATGAGCAGTTCTTC
TRBJ2-5	.	.	TRBV5-1	CASSFGQIGETQYF	TGCGCCAGCAGCTTTGGACAGATAGGAGAGACCCAGTACTTC
TRBJ2-4	.	.	TRBV14	CASSQNGGAKNIQYF	TGTGCCAGCAGCCAAAACGGGGGAGCCAAAAACATTCAGTACTTC
TRBJ2-7	TRBD1	.	TRBV28	CASSPGQGYEQYF	TGTGCCAGCAGCCCGGGACAGGGCTACGAGCAGTACTTC
TRBJ1-1	.	.	TRBV2	CASSGGGSEAFF	TGTGCCAGCAGTGGGGGGGGCAGTGAAGCTTTCTTT
TRBJ1-3	.	.	TRBV7-4	CASSLESGGGNTIYF	TGTGCCAGCAGCTTAGAGTCCGGAGGGGGAAACACCATATATTTT
TRBJ1-1	.	.	TRBV2	CASTETGFTEAFF	TGTGCCAGCACTGAAACAGGGTTTACTGAAGCTTTCTTT
TRBJ1-5	TRBD1	.	TRBV10-2	CASRDTRGTGDQPQHF	TGCGCCAGCAGGGACACAAGGGGGACAGGGGATCAGCCCCAGCATTTT
TRBJ2-1	TRBD2	.	TRBV7-2	CASSLVMLAANEQFF	TGTGCCAGCAGCTTAGTGATGCTAGCGGCCAATGAGCAGTTCTTC
TRBJ2-7	.	.	TRBV5-1	CASSFEAGPAYEQYF	TGCGCCAGCAGCTTCGAAGCGGGTCCCGCCTACGAGCAGTACTTC
TRBJ2-3	TRBD2	once	TRBV9	CASSVMGGRGTDTQYF	TGTGCCAGCAGCGTAATGGGAGGGCGGGGCACAGATACGCAGTATTTT
TRBJ1-5	.	.	TRBV7-2	CASSLIGVSNQPQHF	TGTGCCAGCAGCTTGATCGGGGTTAGCAATCAGCCCCAGCATTTT
TRBJ1-1	TRBD1	.	TRBV5-8	CASSRGQGRTEAFF	TGTGCCAGCAGCCGAGGACAGGGGAGAACTGAAGCTTTCTTT
TRBJ1-2	.	.	TRBV28	CASSPGRIIRGYTF	TGTGCCAGCAGTCCAGGGAGGATAATCCGAGGCTACACCTTC
TRBJ1-4	.	.	TRBV2	CASSGSNEKLFF	TGTGCCAGCAGTGGGAGCAATGAAAAACTGTTTTTT
TRBJ1-6	.	few	TRBV19	CASSYSYNSPLHF	TGTGCCAGTAGTTACTCCTATAATTCACCCCTCCACTTT
TRBJ1-6	.	once	TRBV3-1/TRBV3-2	CASSQDTHYRVGNSPLHF	TGTGCCAGCAGCCAAGATACTCATTACAGGGTTGGTAATTCACCCCTCCACTTT
TRBJ2-7	.	.	TRBV7-9	CASIPWEGGEQYF	TGTGCCAGCATTCCGTGGGAGGGGGGCGAGCAGTACTTC
TRBJ1-5	TRBD1	.	TRBV5-8	CASRTDRERNQPQHF	TGTGCCAGCAGGACTGACAGGGAGCGCAATCAGCCCCAGCATTTT
TRBJ1-5	.	.	TRBV3-1/TRBV3-2	CASRTDTVNQPQHF	TGTGCCAGCAGGACCGACACGGTCAATCAGCCCCAGCATTTT
TRBJ2-3	TRBD2	.	TRBV7-8	CASSLARSRTTSGIADTQYF	TGTGCCAGCAGCTTAGCGCGTTCCAGGACAACTAGCGGGATAGCAGATACGCAGTATTTT
TRBJ1-2	.	.	TRBV6-5	CASTNRDSGYTF	TGTGCCAGCACAAACAGGGATTCAGGCTACACCTTC
TRBJ1-2	.	.	TRBV5-1	CASSLGGTANYGYTF	TGCGCCAGCAGCTTGGGAGGCACCGCTAACTATGGCTACACCTTC
TRBJ1-6	TRBD1	.	TRBV25-1	CASSPLDRDDSPLHF	TGTGCCAGCAGTCCCCTGGACAGGGACGATTCACCCCTCCACTTT
TRBJ1-6	TRBD1	.	TRBV25-1	CASSETRTGSSPLHF	TGTGCCAGCAGTGAAACCCGGACAGGAAGTTCACCCCTCCACTTT
TRBJ2-7	.	.	TRBV3-1/TRBV3-2	CASSQTGSYEQYF	TGTGCCAGCAGCCAAACAGGGAGTTACGAGCAGTACTTC
TRBJ1-4	.	.	TRBV21-1	CATIDGTDLEGTNEKLFF	TGTGCCACCATCGATGGGACAGACCTAGAAGGTACTAATGAAAAACTGTTTTTT
TRBJ2-5	TRBD2	.	TRBV2	CASIDRAGGSETQYF	TGTGCCAGTATTGATCGAGCGGGAGGGTCAGAGACCCAGTACTTC
TRBJ2-7	.	.	TRBV5-1	CASSLIFPPGEVPFYEQYF	TGCGCCAGCAGCTTGATCTTCCCTCCAGGGGAAGTTCCCTTCTACGAGCAGTACTTC
TRBJ1-5	.	few	TRBV7-6	CASSLQGNQPQHF	TGTGCCAGCAGCTTACAGGGGAATCAGCCCCAGCATTTT
TRBJ2-3	TRBD2	.	TRBV5-1	CASSVGLAEFTDTQYF	TGCGCCAGCAGCGTGGGACTAGCGGAATTCACAGATACGCAGTATTTT
TRBJ1-3	.	.	TRBV28	CASSLQGTGNTIYF	TGTGCCAGCAGCTTACAGGGCACTGGAAACACCATATATTTT
TRBJ1-2	.	.	TRBV28	CASSPSKTTRIYGYTF	TGTGCCAGCAGCCCATCAAAGACGACAAGAATCTATGGCTACACCTTC
TRBJ1-3	TRBD1	.	TRBV2	CASRTGGGNTIYF	TGTGCCAGCAGGACAGGGGGCGGAAACACCATATATTTT
TRBJ1-2	TRBD1	.	TRBV18	CASSPDRVSDYGYTF	TGTGCCAGCTCACCAGACAGGGTTTCGGACTATGGCTACACCTTC